A single sample gave rise to the 10 T cell receptor beta chains below, sequenced in a study of cytomegalovirus exposure and HLA in healthy donors. The PCR was carried out with 60 Vbeta primers and 13 Jbeta primers. Clones were sequenced by immunoSEQ multiplex PCR, and TCRdb holds only the in-frame ones, with some missing. Of about 130,000 clones listed, around 63% are singletons. Sequencing used PBMCs. The receptors were gathered from a human donor in good health.

This clone was seen a few times. V and J are TRBV6-1 and TRBJ2-7; D remains unclear. The length of the CDR3 is 14 residues. The germline V and J ends were trimmed by 0 bases and 2 bases, with 8 bases remaining between them. Germline CDR1 is MNHNS and CDR2 is SASEGT. This chain's CDR3 is CASSEAHPTYEQYF. CDR3 coding DNA: TGTGCCAGCAGTGAAGCGCACCCTACCTACGAGCAGTACTTC.

V gene TRBV28 combines with J gene TRBJ2-7, with a possible D match to TRBD2 (5 bases). V was trimmed by 3 bases and J by 1 base, leaving 13 bases between them. CDR1 and CDR2 from the germline V gene are MDHEN and SYDVKM. This CDR3 region has 15 residues. The CDR3 reads CASSFVRVRSYEQYF. For the CDR3, the DNA is TGTGCCAGCAGTTTCGTGAGGGTAAGATCCTACGAGCAGTACTTC.

This clone was counted between two and nine times. The chain is built from TRBV27 and TRBJ2-7, with 7 bases that match TRBD1. The CDR3 sequence is 14 residues long. V dropped 5 bases and J dropped 5; count of bases not matched to a gene: 9. CDR1 is MNHEY and CDR2 is SMNVEV in the germline V gene (reference sequence). CDR3 DNA sequence: TGTGCCAGCAGTCCCGACAGGGATAGAAACGAGCAGTACTTC. This codes for CASSPDRDRNEQYF.

The genes are TRBV5-1 and TRBJ2-5; 12 positions agree with TRBD2. Per germline, CDR1 SGHRS and CDR2 YFSETQ. The CDR3 has 16 residues. J gave up 0 bases and V 5 bases, and 5 bases lay outside the gene matches. The CDR3 DNA is TGCGCCAGCAGTGGGCTAGCGGGAGGGTACCAAGAGACCCAGTACTTC. This codes for CASSGLAGGYQETQYF.

This clone was found a few times. The rearrangement joins TRBV6-5 to TRBJ2-1, with TRBD1 identical over 7 bases. The CDR3 has 14 residues. J was trimmed by 6 bases and V by 4 bases; bases with no gene match: 6. In germline, CDR1 is MNHEY, CDR2 SVGAGI. Written as DNA, the CDR3 is TGTGCCAGCAGTTCATCGACAGGGACCAATGAGCAGTTCTTC. Its translation is CASSSSTGTNEQFF.

The rearrangement joins TRBV5-1 to TRBJ1-1, with unresolved D. This CDR3 has 13 residues. Germline values: CDR1 SGHRS, CDR2 YFSETQ. V was trimmed by 7 bases and J by 0 bases, leaving 10 bases between them. CDR3 sequence: CASGKRVNTEAFF. CDR3 nucleotide sequence: TGCGCCAGCGGAAAGAGGGTGAACACTGAAGCTTTCTTT. The full variable domain, its missing parts supplied by reference TRBV5-1 and TRBJ1-1, is KAGVTQTPRYLIKTRGQQVTLSCSPISGHRSVSWYQQTPGQGLQFLFEYFSETQRNKGNFPGRFSGRQFSNSRSEMNVSTLELGDSALYLCASGKRVNTEAFFGQGTRLTVV.

This chain connects TRBV7-3 to TRBJ1-1, with TRBD1 as a possible D gene (6 bases). Germline V CDR1 and CDR2: SGHTA, FQGTGA. This CDR3 has 13 amino acids. The germline V and J ends were trimmed by 5 bases and 3 bases, with 10 bases remaining between them. CDR3 region: CASSPYRDTEAFF. The CDR3 DNA is TGTGCCAGCAGCCCATACAGGGACACTGAAGCTTTCTTT.

The chain has TRBV7-2 and TRBJ1-3, with D uncertain. CDR1 and CDR2 from the germline V gene are SGHTA and FQGNSA. CDR3 length: 18 residues. The V end lost 1 base, the J end lost 0 bases, and 16 bases lay between the germline ends. Here the CDR3 DNA reads TGTGCCAGCAGCTTAGTACCCCCCATAGTTAGCTCTGGAAACACCATATATTTT. Amino acid sequence: CASSLVPPIVSSGNTIYF.

This chain uses TRBV7-6 with TRBJ2-7; TRBD1 matches 8 bases. Germline lookup yields CDR1 SGHVS and CDR2 FNYEAQ. This CDR3 comprises 14 residues. V dropped 5 bases and J dropped 4; count of bases not matched to a gene: 7. CDR3 sequence (DNA): TGTGCCAGCAGCCCGACAGGGGCTGGATACGAGCAGTACTTC. Translation gives CASSPTGAGYEQYF.

The chain recombines TRBV14 with TRBJ2-1; 9 nucleotides line up with TRBD2. The CDR3 sequence is 14 residues long. The V gene end was trimmed by 6 bases and the J gene end by 1 base; junction bases not matched to a gene: 1. Germline loops: CDR1 SGHDN, CDR2 FVKESK. CDR3 DNA sequence: TGTGCCAGCAGTCTAGCGGGGTCCTACAATGAGCAGTTCTTC. As protein: CASSLAGSYNEQFF.